This T cell receptor (beta chain) was obtained from a study of monozygotic twins with inflammatory bowel disease. Overall study findings and caveats: Among IBD patients, TCRbeta diversity (inverse Simpson) was lower than in healthy co-twins. A single strong clonotype or signal linked to IBD was not supported.

Without any T cell sorting, total RNA was isolated from whole blood. The CDR3 consists of 17 residues. Eight distinct reactions (per sample) were used to make the cDNA. Following a re-call of the 5' RACE reads, TCRdb has one entry per CDR3 protein and lacks DNA. The repertoire shows more than 300,000 distinct CDR3 sequences; the top ten hold approximately 2.4%. As for this clonotype: Its specificity is unknown.

The sequence came from a human donor with ulcerative colitis or Crohn's disease, or a healthy co-twin of an affected twin (not recorded which). The chain couples TRBV12-3 or TRBV12-4 to TRBJ2-3; TCRdb's assignment of TRBD1 cannot be checked, as there is no DNA. Sequencing input: blood. This chain's CDR3 is CASSLILLGQGRDTQYF.